The 18 T cell receptor beta chains in this list originate from one sample, sequenced in a study of OX40 agonist ivuxolimab in advanced cancers. The data were produced by immunoSEQ multiplex PCR, yet TCRdb's version contains in-frame clones alone and is incomplete. The repertoire holds roughly 76,000 clones, with 80% to 95% as singletons. The sequenced sample was CD4+ or CD8+ T cells sorted from blood, obtained in a trial of the OX40 agonist ivuxolimab. The source of these receptors is an adult with an advanced solid tumor such as melanoma, head and neck, liver or kidney cancer.

The rearrangement links TRBV19 to TRBJ2-3; 12 bases map to TRBD2. J lost 2 bases, V lost 1 base, and 1 base had no gene match. The CDR3 has 16 residues. The germline V gene encodes CDR1 LNHDA and CDR2 SQIVND (reference sequence). The CDR3 DNA sequence: TGTGCCAGTAGTATAGGGACTAGCGGGATCACAGATACGCAGTATTTT. It translates to CASSIGTSGITDTQYF.

This chain joins TRBV9 and TRBJ2-7, with a tentative D call TRBD2 (7 bases). CDR3 length: 16 amino acids. Germline-derived CDR1 and CDR2 are SGDLS and YYNGEE. Trimming took 2 bases from V and 0 from J, leaving 15 bases between them. CDR3 nucleotide sequence: TGTGCCAGCAGCGTCTCGGGGGGCTCCCCCTCCTACGAGCAGTACTTC. This sequence encodes CASSVSGGSPSYEQYF.

The chain has TRBV9 and TRBJ1-4, with D perhaps matching TRBD1 (5 bases). The V end was cut by 0 bases, the J end by 8 bases, with 17 bases between. The CDR3 runs 16 residues. Looked up from germline, CDR1 is SGDLS and CDR2 is YYNGEE. The CDR3 coding sequence is TGTGCCAGCAGCGTAGGGGGGTCTGGCGGAAGCGAAAAACTGTTTTTT. This codes for CASSVGGSGGSEKLFF.

This clone was found once. The rearrangement links TRBV7-6 to TRBJ2-1; D is perhaps TRBD2 (6 bases). Trimming removed 1 base from V and 10 bases from J, with 11 bases in between. Germline loops: CDR1 SGHVS, CDR2 FNYEAQ. CDR3 length equals 13 residues. CDR3 bases: TGTGCCAGCAGCTTAGGGGAGGCATCAGAGCAGTTCTTC. Its translation: CASSLGEASEQFF.

Only a few counts were recorded for this clone. V usage is TRBV5-4 and J usage is TRBJ1-1; D possibly corresponds to TRBD1 (5 bases). The germline V and J ends were trimmed by 6 bases and 6 bases, with 15 bases remaining between them. Germline loops: CDR1 SGHNT, CDR2 YYREEE (reference sequence). The CDR3 consists of 13 residues. The CDR3 protein is CASKGRTSAEAFF. The CDR3, as DNA: TGTGCCAGCAAGGGGAGGACGAGCGCTGAAGCTTTCTTT.

The rearrangement uses TRBV7-9 and TRBJ1-5, with a weak D call TRBD1 (6 bases). Trimming left V 4 bases short and J 3 bases short, with 13 bases between. Germline V lookup: CDR1 SEHNR, CDR2 FQNEAQ (reference sequence). The CDR3 consists of 15 residues. CDR3 sequence reads: CASSSPTGPNQPQHF. The CDR3 DNA reads as TGTGCCAGCAGCTCACCGACAGGCCCCAATCAGCCCCAGCATTTT. Supplemented by reference TRBV7-9 and TRBJ1-5, the full variable domain reads DTGVSQNPRHKITKRGQNVTFRCDPISEHNRLYWYRQTLGQGPEFLTYFQNEAQLEKSRLLSDRFSAERPKGSFSTLEIQRTEQGDSAMYLCASSSPTGPNQPQHFGDGTRLSIL.

V is TRBV12-5 and J is TRBJ2-7; D is uncertain. V lost 3 bases and J lost 6, with 9 bases in between. This CDR3 is built from 12 residues. CDR1 LGHNT and CDR2 FRNRAP come from the germline V gene. CDR3 residues: CASGFLVSEQYF. For the CDR3, the DNA is TGTGCTAGTGGTTTCCTCGTTTCCGAGCAGTACTTC.

J is TRBJ1-6 and V is TRBV7-6, with D tentatively TRBD1 (5 bases). The CDR3 is 16 amino acids. V gave up 6 bases and J gave up 7 bases, with 19 bases separating them. Germline CDR1 SGHVS, CDR2 FNYEAQ. For the CDR3, the DNA is TGTGCCAGCAGTGACGACAGAGGAATTCTGAATTCACCCCTCCACTTT. Translated, it gives CASSDDRGILNSPLHF.

This clone has a handful of counts. J is TRBJ1-1 and V is TRBV13; D is ambiguous. This CDR3 comprises 15 residues. Per the germline V gene, CDR1 is PRHDT and CDR2 is FYEKMQ (reference sequence). V lost 1 base and J lost 0, with 9 bases in between. CDR3 sequence reads: CASSLVGTVNTEAFF. For the CDR3, the DNA is TGTGCCAGCAGCTTAGTTGGTACGGTGAACACTGAAGCTTTCTTT. Full variable domain (missing parts from reference TRBV13 and TRBJ1-1): AAGVIQSPRHLIKEKRETATLKCYPIPRHDTVYWYQQGPGQDPQFLISFYEKMQSDKGSIPDRFSAQQFSDYHSELNMSSLELGDSALYFCASSLVGTVNTEAFFGQGTRLTVV.

The rearrangement joins TRBV18 to TRBJ1-4, with TRBD1 identical over 9 bases. CDR3 size: 16 residues. The germline CDR1 and CDR2 sequences are KGHSH and LQKENI. V shed 4 bases, J shed 0 bases, and the junction held 3 bases outside the gene matches. The chain's CDR3 is CASSRTGAATNEKLFF. CDR3 in DNA: TGTGCCAGCTCACGGACAGGGGCCGCAACTAATGAAAAACTGTTTTTT.

This rearrangement joins TRBV7-8 to TRBJ2-1; perhaps TRBD2 as D (6 bases). Trimming stripped 4 bases from V and 3 bases from J, with 19 bases between. This CDR3 contains 17 residues. The germline V gene has CDR1 SGHVS and CDR2 FQNEAQ. CDR3 DNA: TGTGCCAGCAGCTCGGGGGACCTAGCGAGACACTACAATGAGCAGTTCTTC. Amino acid sequence: CASSSGDLARHYNEQFF.

The chain couples TRBV9 to TRBJ1-4; D ambiguous. The ends were cut back, 0 bases at V and 6 bases at J, with 12 bases in the middle. CDR3 length: 15 residues. From germline, CDR1 is SGDLS and CDR2 YYNGEE. The CDR3 reads CASSVGSGWDEKLFF. For the CDR3, the DNA is TGTGCCAGCAGCGTAGGGAGTGGCTGGGATGAAAAACTGTTTTTT.

The chain has TRBV5-6 and TRBJ1-2; tentative D call: TRBD1 (6 bases). The V end was cut by 6 bases, the J end by 4 bases, with 13 bases between. This CDR3 has 13 amino acids. CDR1 SGHDT and CDR2 YYEEEE come from the germline V gene. CDR3 residues: CASTLQGGYGYTF. The CDR3, as DNA: TGTGCCAGCACCTTACAGGGTGGCTATGGCTACACCTTC.

The chain employs TRBV7-9 and TRBJ1-1, with 8 bases lining up with TRBD1. Looked up from germline, CDR1 is SEHNR and CDR2 is FQNEAQ (reference sequence). After removal of 2 bases from V and 4 bases from J, the junction contained 9 bases not matched to a gene. The CDR3 runs 16 residues. The CDR3 nucleotides are TGTGCCAGCAGCTTATCTATTACCACAGGGGGCACTGAAGCTTTCTTT. Its protein is CASSLSITTGGTEAFF.

For this clone: Distinct nucleotide sequences in the sample also encode this CDR3. This chain links TRBV27 with TRBJ1-1; the D is unclear. This CDR3 contains 11 residues. The germline V gene has CDR1 MNHEY and CDR2 SMNVEV (reference sequence). V was shortened by 3 bases and J by 4 bases, with 3 bases between the two germline ends. The CDR3 DNA reads TGTGCCAGCAGTTTGGGCACTGAAGCTTTCTTT. Translating gives CASSLGTEAFF.

The V call is TRBV19, the J call TRBJ1-5; 7 nucleotides line up with TRBD1. Germline-derived CDR1 and CDR2 are LNHDA and SQIVND (reference sequence). V lost 3 bases to trimming and J lost 0 bases; unmatched junction nucleotides: 2. This CDR3 region has 15 residues. DNA of the CDR3: TGTGCCAGTAGTATTTGGGACAGTAGCAATCAGCCCCAGCATTTT. Its protein is CASSIWDSSNQPQHF.

This chain joins TRBV7-8 and TRBJ2-2; 8 nucleotides line up with TRBD1. V shed 1 base, J shed 5 bases, and the junction held 6 bases outside the gene matches. Germline V gene sequence: CDR1 SGHVS, CDR2 FQNEAQ. CDR3 size: 16 residues. This CDR3 reads CASSLGLRGLTGELFF. In DNA form, the CDR3 reads TGTGCCAGCAGCTTAGGTCTCAGGGGGCTAACCGGGGAGCTGTTTTTT.

The CDR3 spells CASSLFSGGANTGELFF. Written as DNA, the CDR3 is TGTGCCAGCAGTTTATTTAGCGGGGGAGCGAACACCGGGGAGCTGTTTTTT. V usage is TRBV27 and J usage is TRBJ2-2; the match to TRBD2 covers 9 bases. CDR1 is MNHEY, CDR2 SMNVEV, per germline (reference sequence). CDR3 length: 17 amino acids. V lost 1 base, J lost 0 bases, and 3 bases stayed unmatched.